The next 28 T cell receptor beta chains were all read from a single sample in a study of beta chain features in type 1 diabetes. Expressed TCRB transcripts got sequenced, as all isolated RNA was reverse transcribed. Repertoires were generated with immunoSEQ multiplex PCR, while TCRdb's copy carries only in-frame clones and drops some. The repertoire holds under 300,000 clones, roughly 8% seen once, with more than 1% in the top ten. What was sequenced was central memory CD4+ T cells from blood. All receptors come from a woman aged 18-29 years in good health.

The table lists this clone with a few counts. CDR3 sequence (DNA): TGCAGTGCTAGAGATGGTTCTACGCAGTATTTT. Encoded protein: CSARDGSTQYF. The rearrangement joins TRBV20-1 to TRBJ2-3, with D uncertain. V dropped 0 bases and J dropped 8 bases, with 6 bases sitting between them. This CDR3 region has 11 residues. CDR1 and CDR2 from the germline V gene are DFQATT and SNEGSKA (reference sequence).

The genes are TRBV5-6 and TRBJ1-4; D is ambiguous. The germline V gene encodes CDR1 SGHDT and CDR2 YYEEEE. The CDR3 spans 15 residues. V lost 2 bases and J lost 3, with 11 bases in between. CDR3 region: CASSFPRGANEKLFF. The CDR3 nucleotides are TGTGCCAGCAGCTTTCCCCGGGGTGCTAATGAAAAACTGTTTTTT.

V and J are TRBV6-5 and TRBJ2-1; either TRBD1 or TRBD2 may fit D (5 bases each). V was clipped by 10 bases and J by 0 bases, with 16 bases between them. The germline V gene has CDR1 MNHEY and CDR2 SVGAGI. This CDR3 has 15 residues. The CDR3 loop reads CATGKGTYSYNEQFF. Here the CDR3 DNA reads TGTGCCACAGGTAAAGGGACCTACTCCTACAATGAGCAGTTCTTC.

The chain employs TRBV4-3 and TRBJ2-5; D tentatively fits TRBD1 or TRBD2 (6 bases each). Trimming removed 1 base at V and 3 bases at J, with 9 bases between. This CDR3 comprises 14 residues. Germline CDR1 and CDR2: LGHNA and YSLEER. CDR3 in DNA: TGCGCCAGCAGCCAAGTGGAGGGGGAAGAGACCCAGTACTTC. Translating it yields CASSQVEGEETQYF.

This clone was observed a few times. The chain couples TRBV7-9 to TRBJ2-3; 10 nucleotides align to TRBD1. Germline V gene sequence: CDR1 SEHNR, CDR2 FQNEAQ (reference sequence). The CDR3 length is 14 residues. V trimming: 8 bases; J trimming: 7 bases; junction bases outside the gene matches: 9. The DNA for the CDR3 is TGTGCCAGCGATCCGGGACAGGGGATAAATACGCAGTATTTT. Amino acid sequence: CASDPGQGINTQYF.

The J gene is TRBJ2-3, the V gene TRBV5-1; TRBD1 might be the D (7 bases). CDR3 length: 15 residues. Trimming took 4 bases from V and 5 from J, leaving 17 bases between them. Germline V gene sequence: CDR1 SGHRS, CDR2 YFSETQ. The CDR3 region has the DNA TGCGCCAGCAGCCCACTAAGACAGGGAGGAGATACGCAGTATTTT. Translated, it gives CASSPLRQGGDTQYF.

The gene calls are TRBV30 and TRBJ2-3; 9 bases map to TRBD2. Germline trimming cut 0 bases from V and 1 base from J; bases unmatched to any gene: 14. In germline, CDR1 is GTSNPN, CDR2 SVGIG (reference sequence). CDR3 length: 19 amino acids. The DNA of the CDR3 is TGTGCCTGGAGTGTACCTGAGCGGGGGGCAACCATGGGCACAGATACGCAGTATTTT. This encodes CAWSVPERGATMGTDTQYF.

This clone has more than one count but fewer than ten. The V and J genes are TRBV27 and TRBJ1-5; 7 bases fit TRBD1. Trimming removed 10 bases from V and 4 bases from J; junction bases left unmatched: 13. Looked up from germline, CDR1 is MNHEY and CDR2 is SMNVEV (reference sequence). This CDR3 region has 15 residues. This CDR3 is CAIRPGGRPNQPQHF. In nucleotides, the CDR3 is TGTGCCATTAGGCCAGGGGGGAGGCCGAATCAGCCCCAGCATTTT.

The V and J genes are TRBV19 and TRBJ2-2; weak D call: TRBD1 (6 bases). The CDR3 covers 14 residues. Per germline, CDR1 LNHDA and CDR2 SQIVND (reference sequence). Trimming took off 6 bases at V and 4 bases at J, with 12 bases between the two ends. The CDR3 sequence: CASRGQGLTGELFF. The CDR3 DNA is TGTGCCAGTAGGGGGCAGGGGCTCACCGGGGAGCTGTTTTTT. Based on the CDR3 plus reference TRBV19 and TRBJ2-2, the full variable domain is DGGITQSPKYLFRKEGQNVTLSCEQNLNHDAMYWYRQDPGQGLRLIYYSQIVNDFQKGDIAEGYSVSREKKESFPLTVTSAQKNPTAFYLCASRGQGLTGELFFGEGSRLTVL.

The rearrangement links TRBV4-2 to TRBJ2-5; the match to TRBD1 covers 8 bases. The junction had 3 bases not matched to a gene; V was cut back by 1 base and J by 5 bases. CDR3 length equals 14 residues. The V gene's germline CDR1 is LGHNA and CDR2 YNFKEQ. The CDR3 coding sequence is TGTGCCAGCAGCCAAGGGACAGGGCCGGAGACCCAGTACTTC. Translating it yields CASSQGTGPETQYF.

The V call is TRBV28, the J call TRBJ2-7; 7 nucleotides agree with TRBD1. Per germline, CDR1 MDHEN and CDR2 SYDVKM. The CDR3 runs to 12 residues. With 5 bases clipped from V and 8 bases from J, the junction kept 6 bases outside the gene matches. CDR3: CASSRQGLQQYV. The CDR3 DNA follows: TGTGCCAGCAGTCGACAGGGTTTACAGCAGTACGTC.

This rearrangement joins TRBV16 to TRBJ1-5; no reliable D call. Germline-derived CDR1 and CDR2 are KGHSY and FQNENV. This CDR3 comprises 14 residues. The V and J ends lost 4 bases and 0 bases respectively, with 7 bases between them. The CDR3 sequence is CASSRRNSNQPQHF. The CDR3, as DNA: TGTGCCAGCAGCCGCAGGAATAGCAATCAGCCCCAGCATTTT.

The table lists this clone with a few counts. V gene TRBV9 combines with J gene TRBJ1-4; D is possibly TRBD1 (5 bases). Trimming shortened V by 4 bases and J by 4 bases, and 14 bases separated the two germline ends. This CDR3 spans 15 amino acids. Germline V lookup: CDR1 SGDLS, CDR2 YYNGEE. CDR3 sequence reads: CASSFSQGFNEKLFF. In nucleotides, the CDR3 is TGTGCCAGCAGCTTTAGTCAGGGATTTAATGAAAAACTGTTTTTT.

This clone was counted ten times or more. The chain links TRBV2 to TRBJ2-1; 12 bases are a match to TRBD2. This CDR3 has 15 amino acids. CDR1 is SNHLY and CDR2 is FYNNEI in the germline V gene. The trim removed 5 bases at V and 10 bases at J, leaving 9 bases unmatched. CDR3 coding DNA: TGTGCCAGCAGTTCCCAGGGGACTAGCGGGTCCGAGCAGTTCTTC. Its protein product is CASSSQGTSGSEQFF.

The V gene is TRBV15, the J gene TRBJ1-1; D not certain. The CDR3 has 14 amino acids. Deletions cut 2 bases from V and 1 base from J, with 8 bases between. Germline V gene lookup returns CDR1 LNHNV and CDR2 YYDKDF (reference sequence). Here the CDR3 reads CATSRQVPNTEAFF. In nucleotides, the CDR3 is TGTGCCACCAGCAGACAAGTCCCGAACACTGAAGCTTTCTTT.

This clone was seen a handful of times. V gene TRBV6-1 combines with J gene TRBJ1-6, with 8 bases fitting TRBD1. This CDR3 is built from 16 residues. Losses at the gene ends were 3 bases for V and 3 bases for J; bases not matched to a gene: 4. Germline CDR1 MNHNS, CDR2 SASEGT. CDR3 nucleotides: TGTGCCAGCAGTGAGCACAGGGGGTACTATAATTCACCCCTCCACTTT. The encoded protein is CASSEHRGYYNSPLHF.

The J gene is TRBJ1-6, the V gene TRBV6-1; D call uncertain. Trimming stripped 2 bases from V and 0 bases from J, with 11 bases between. Germline V gives CDR1 MNHNS, CDR2 SASEGT. The CDR3 has 17 amino acids. The CDR3 bases are TGTGCCAGCAGTGAAAGGGTCATAAGCTCCTATAATTCACCCCTCCACTTT. It encodes CASSERVISSYNSPLHF.

This clone was seen ten or more times. This sequence joins TRBV4-2 and TRBJ2-7, with D unresolved. The germline CDR1 and CDR2 sequences are LGHNA and YNFKEQ. Trimming pared 0 bases from V and 3 bases from J, leaving 9 bases between. This CDR3 has 14 amino acids. CDR3 sequence (DNA): TGTGCCAGCAGCCAAGATCGGTCCGACTACGAGCAGTACTTC. It encodes CASSQDRSDYEQYF.

This clone appeared many times. This rearrangement joins TRBV25-1 to TRBJ2-1; 12 positions agree with TRBD2. The V and J ends lost 5 bases and 6 bases, in that order; junction bases with no gene match: 8. Germline V lookup: CDR1 MGHDK, CDR2 SYGVNS. The CDR3 runs to 16 residues. CDR3 loop: CASSLLRTSGVNEQFF. CDR3 sequence (DNA): TGTGCCAGCAGTCTATTGCGGACTAGCGGGGTCAATGAGCAGTTCTTC.

This clone was found a few times. This could be a read error, since a much larger clone is one nucleotide away. Other DNA variants within this sample encode the same CDR3. The chain uses TRBV5-4 and TRBJ1-2; D is uncertain. CDR1 and CDR2 (germline): SGHNT, YYREEE (reference sequence). CDR3 size: 13 residues. V was shortened by 0 bases and J by 0 bases, with 3 bases between the two germline ends. Written as DNA, the CDR3 is TGTGCCAGCAGCTTGGGGGCTAACTATGGCTACACCTTC. Its translation: CASSLGANYGYTF.

This clone has more than one count but fewer than ten. The chain carries TRBV29-1 and TRBJ2-3; D may be TRBD2 (6 bases). The germline V and J ends were trimmed by 6 bases and 0 bases, with 16 bases remaining between them. Germline-derived CDR1 and CDR2 are SQVTM and ANQGSEA. This CDR3 region has 15 residues. The CDR3 reads CSVTGTSYSTDTQYF. The CDR3 DNA reads as TGCAGCGTCACCGGGACTTCGTATAGCACAGATACGCAGTATTTT.

This clone showed up many times. V is TRBV9 and J is TRBJ1-4, with D unclear. This CDR3 contains 16 residues. CDR1 is SGDLS, CDR2 YYNGEE, per germline. The V and J ends lost 0 bases and 0 bases respectively, with 9 bases between them. The CDR3 reads CASSVASQATNEKLFF. DNA of the CDR3: TGTGCCAGCAGCGTAGCTAGTCAGGCAACTAATGAAAAACTGTTTTTT. Combining the CDR3 with reference TRBV9 and TRBJ1-4 gives the whole variable domain DSGVTQTPKHLITATGQRVTLRCSPRSGDLSVYWYQQSLDQGLQFLIQYYNGEERAKGNILERFSAQQFPDLHSELNLSSLELGDSALYFCASSVASQATNEKLFFGSGTQLSVL.

This clone has a handful of counts. The V and J genes are TRBV5-1 and TRBJ1-1; a weak D match, TRBD1 (5 bases). The CDR3 loop spans 14 amino acids. Trimming took 5 bases from V and 1 from J, leaving 12 bases between them. Germline-derived CDR1 and CDR2 are SGHRS and YFSETQ. In nucleotides, the CDR3 is TGCGCCAGCAGTCGGGACTATCGGAACACTGAAGCTTTCTTT. Its translation: CASSRDYRNTEAFF. Drawing the rest from reference TRBV5-1 and TRBJ1-1, the complete variable domain is KAGVTQTPRYLIKTRGQQVTLSCSPISGHRSVSWYQQTPGQGLQFLFEYFSETQRNKGNFPGRFSGRQFSNSRSEMNVSTLELGDSALYLCASSRDYRNTEAFFGQGTRLTVV.

This clone was recorded once. The V and J genes are TRBV13 and TRBJ1-2; no reliable D call. CDR3 length: 14 residues. Germline lookup yields CDR1 PRHDT and CDR2 FYEKMQ (reference sequence). V dropped 4 bases and J dropped 3 bases, with 12 bases sitting between them. Here the CDR3 reads CASSSLGRDYGYTF. The CDR3 region has the DNA TGTGCCAGCAGCTCACTCGGTCGAGACTATGGCTACACCTTC.

This rearrangement joins TRBV27 to TRBJ1-5; maybe TRBD1 (6 bases). The length of the CDR3 is 15 residues. The V gene's germline CDR1 is MNHEY and CDR2 SMNVEV (reference sequence). Trimming left V 3 bases short and J 4 bases short, with 13 bases between. The chain's CDR3 is CASSLSQGLNQPQHF. The CDR3 DNA sequence: TGTGCCAGCAGTTTGAGTCAGGGGCTGAATCAGCCCCAGCATTTT.

The chain has TRBV7-2 and TRBJ2-7; 13 nucleotides line up with TRBD2. CDR1 is SGHTA and CDR2 is FQGNSA in the germline V gene. The CDR3 is 16 amino acids. V was clipped by 4 bases and J by 4 bases; unmatched bases: 7. The CDR3 region has the DNA TGTGCCAGCAGCTCACTCACTAGCGGGAGGGGATACGAGCAGTACTTC. Its protein is CASSSLTSGRGYEQYF.

Ten or more counts support this clone. This sequence joins TRBV18 and TRBJ1-3; 8 bases are shared with TRBD1. CDR1 is KGHSH and CDR2 is LQKENI in the germline V gene. J was trimmed by 4 bases and V by 2 bases; bases with no gene match: 7. This CDR3 is 16 amino acids long. Written as DNA, the CDR3 is TGTGCCAGCTCACCAGAGACAGGGGTGTTGGGAAACACCATATATTTT. This codes for CASSPETGVLGNTIYF.

The chain carries TRBV7-2 and TRBJ2-1; maybe TRBD1 (5 bases). From germline, CDR1 is SGHTA and CDR2 FQGNSA. Trimming stripped 1 base from V and 7 bases from J, with 20 bases between. This CDR3 has 17 amino acids. The CDR3 sequence is CASSLGGPVAVGNEQFF. CDR3 in DNA: TGTGCCAGCAGCTTAGGGGGCCCGGTAGCCGTAGGGAATGAGCAGTTCTTC.